This T cell receptor (beta chain) is drawn from a study of T cells in Graves' hyperthyroidism and ophthalmopathy. Per the germline V gene, CDR1 is SGHTA and CDR2 is FQGNSA. The CDR3 has 12 residues. Deletions cut 3 bases from V and 5 bases from J, with 7 bases between. What was amplified from RNA transcripts were TCR beta CDR3 regions. The HTBI primer set served for first-round RT-PCR of the TCR CDR3. TCRdb processed the multiplex PCR reads anew with MiXCR; each CDR3 protein has one entry. The sample holds about 520,000 distinct CDR3 sequences, less than 25% seen once. There are many counts of this clonotype.

The chain employs TRBV7-2 and TRBJ1-2; D remains ambiguous. Sequenced input: blood. This TCR derives from a woman in her 30s with Graves' ophthalmopathy. For the CDR3, the DNA is TGTGCCAGCAGCTTTTTGCAATATGGCTACACCTTC. As protein: CASSFLQYGYTF. Supplemented by reference TRBV7-2 and TRBJ1-2, the full variable domain reads GAGVSQSPSNKVTEKGKDVELRCDPISGHTALYWYRQSLGQGLEFLIYFQGNSAPDKSGLPSDRFSAERTGGSVSTLTIQRTQQEDSAVYLCASSFLQYGYTFGSGTRLTVV.